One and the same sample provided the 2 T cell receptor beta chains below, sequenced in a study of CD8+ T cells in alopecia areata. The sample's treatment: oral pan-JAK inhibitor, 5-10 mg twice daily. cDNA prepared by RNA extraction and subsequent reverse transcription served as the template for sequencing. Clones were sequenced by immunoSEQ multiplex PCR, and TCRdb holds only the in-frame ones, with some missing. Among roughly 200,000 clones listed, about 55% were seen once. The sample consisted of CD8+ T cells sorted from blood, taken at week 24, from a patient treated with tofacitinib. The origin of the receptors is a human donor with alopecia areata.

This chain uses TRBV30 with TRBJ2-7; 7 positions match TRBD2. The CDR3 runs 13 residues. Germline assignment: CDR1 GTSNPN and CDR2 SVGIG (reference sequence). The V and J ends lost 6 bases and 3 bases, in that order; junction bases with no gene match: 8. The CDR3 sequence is CACGGGYDYEQYF. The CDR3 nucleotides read TGTGCCTGTGGCGGGGGTTACGACTACGAGCAGTACTTC. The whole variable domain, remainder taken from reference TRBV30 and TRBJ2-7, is SQTIHQWPATLVQPVGSPLSLECTVEGTSNPNLYWYRQAAGRGLQLLFYSVGIGQISSEVPQNLSASRPQDRQFILSSKKLLLSDSGFYLCACGGGYDYEQYFGPGTRLTVT.

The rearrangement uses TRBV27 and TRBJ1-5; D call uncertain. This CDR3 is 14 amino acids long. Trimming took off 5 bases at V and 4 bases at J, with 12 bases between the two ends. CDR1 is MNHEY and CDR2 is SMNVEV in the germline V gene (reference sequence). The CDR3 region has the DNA TGTGCCAGCAGTCCCCGGTTTGGGAATCAGCCCCAGCATTTT. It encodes CASSPRFGNQPQHF.